This TCR beta chain was documented in a study of CD8+ T cells in alopecia areata (dated by TCRdb to about 2018). General notes on the study: Treated patients were enrolled in an open-label pilot trial of oral tofacitinib at 5 to 10 mg twice daily for moderate-to-severe alopecia areata. Tofacitinib was given for 6 to 18 months, followed by 6 months of follow-up off drug to assess delayed response and recurrence. Disease severity in treated patients was measured with the SALT score, which quantifies the percentage of affected scalp surface area. The study used high-throughput TCRbeta sequencing to examine T cell clonal expansion in alopecia areata, in both the C3H/HeJ mouse model and human patients. Scalp tissue and sorted CD4+ and CD8+ peripheral blood T cells from patchy and totalis/universalis alopecia areata patients and from healthy controls were covered by human TCRbeta sequencing. Biopsies were taken from tofacitinib-treated patients at baseline and at 4 and 24 weeks of treatment, and a later scalp biopsy was taken in several of the tofacitinib-treated patients. Scalp clonality was compared across normal scalp (n=4), patchy alopecia areata scalp (n=8), and alopecia totalis/universalis scalp (n=8). RNA was obtained with the PAXgene miRNA kit for fixed scalp, the miRNeasy kit for PBMCs, and the RNeasy kit for mouse skin. TCRbeta CDR3 regions were amplified by immunoSEQ multiplex PCR with 35 Vbeta forward and 13 Jbeta reverse primers. What the study reported, not specific to this receptor: Tofacitinib significantly lowered scalp clonality and the number of expanded CD8+ clones among the top 100 scalp clones. Many expanded lesional clones were found to persist in scalp and blood during tofacitinib treatment, and relapse after treatment cessation may be partly explained by this persistence. Unlike mouse skin, which is dominated by gammadelta T cells, normal human skin has resident alphabeta T cells that are also sequenced, and this complicates analysis of the scalp TCR repertoire. The treated cohort was small, with a single nonresponder, so links between baseline CD8+ expansion and response need larger studies. TCR sequences shared between patients were less clear than in mice, possibly partly because of HLA diversity in the patient population. Compared with normal scalp, lesional scalp had higher clonality and more expanded CD8+ clones, particularly in alopecia totalis/universalis, a pattern that suggests antigenic drive.

Library construction relied on the immunoSEQ multiplex PCR assay. To provide template for TCR sequencing, every sample had RNA extracted and reverse transcribed into cDNA. First-strand cDNA was synthesized with SuperScript III using a 2:1 mix of oligo-dT and random hexamers. A synthetic immune receptor repertoire was used to gauge amplification bias, and whatever bias remained was removed computationally. Under the source paper's analysis protocol: Raw reads were preprocessed for error removal, and CDR3 was defined according to IMGT conventions as running from the conserved cysteine to phenylalanine. Clonality was computed as 1 minus the Shannon entropy, with the entropy normalized by log2 of the number of productive unique TCRs. Scalp TCRbeta sequences were cross-referenced with sorted blood CD4 and CD8 repertoires so that the CD4 or CD8 identity of scalp clones could be inferred. TCRdb stores this immuneACCESS table with in-frame sequences only. Part of the clones is absent; in the studies checked, under half of the shortfall reflects unresolved V genes, and no reason is known for the rest. D and trimming come from the DNA, and the V and J calls and clone size come from that table. Counted in this sample were 98,000 or so clones; 61% of them appeared once. Of the sample, around a sixth falls within the top ten clones.

The sample's time point label is to be understood as: less than five weeks on oral tofacitinib. The label giving this sample's treatment or condition can be read as: oral pan-JAK inhibitor, 5-10 mg twice daily. Peripheral blood and lesional scalp punch biopsies were obtained from patients with alopecia areata. PBMCs were isolated by density centrifugation and stained for CD3, CD4 and CD8, after which CD4+ and CD8+ T cells were sorted on a FACSAria. CDR1 LNHNV and CDR2 YYDKDF are derived from the germline V gene (reference sequence). V loses 0 bases of germline sequence and J loses 7 bases, and the interval between the two ends is 12 bases. The CDR3 holds 14 amino acids from the cysteine to the phenylalanine. Only the CDR3 region is kept as DNA, spanning 42 bases read in frame from base 1. Note on this clone: Its specific antigen is unknown. No much larger clonotype is one base removed from it; base qualities were not supplied.

The rearrangement joined TRBV15 to TRBJ1-2; the D gene is perhaps TRBD1, on 5 matching bases. The TCR sequence derives from a human donor with alopecia areata. The sample here was CD8+ T cells sorted from blood, taken at week 4, from a patient treated with tofacitinib. The bases read TGTGCCACCAGCAGAGAGTCGGCAGGGTCTGGCTACACCTTC. The encoded protein is CATSRESAGSGYTF.